This is a list of T cell receptor beta chains from one sample in a study of T-cell memory formation after mild COVID-19. A single record per CDR3 protein comes from TCRdb applying MiXCR to the 5' RACE reads. Of 400,000 or so distinct CDR3 sequences listed, roughly 21% are singletons. Sequenced: PBMCs or a T cell subset sorted from them (not recorded which). The receptors were gathered from an adult woman who had mild COVID-19 (a few samples of this study predate the infection). Cell type and time point are not known. Each CDR3 is given with its conserved first and last residue. Fields, in order: clone size, D gene, J gene, V gene, CDR3 DNA, CDR3 protein. The D gene is left open where the match is weak. Size tells how often a clone was seen (once, few, many) or the class of an expanded clone, and some rows leave it out.

-,-,TRBJ2-7,TRBV5-1,TGCGCCAGCCCCACCCCACCAGGGAACTCCTACGAGCAGTACTTC,CASPTPPGNSYEQYF
few,-,TRBJ1-1,TRBV7-9,TGTGCCAGCAGCCGGCAAAGTGGACGGAGAAGGACTGAAGCTTTCTTT,CASSRQSGRRRTEAFF
-,-,TRBJ2-7,TRBV9,TGTGCCAGCAGCGCCCGGGACTCCCGTTGGTACGAGCAGTACTTC,CASSARDSRWYEQYF
many,-,TRBJ1-1,TRBV5-1,TGTGCCAGCAGCCTGGAGGGGACTGAAGCTTTCTTT,CASSLEGTEAFF
-,TRBD2,TRBJ2-3,TRBV7-9,TGTGCCAGCAGCTCCTCTAGCGGGGGGACAGATACGCAGTATTTT,CASSSSSGGTDTQYF
-,-,TRBJ1-4,TRBV18,TGTGCCAGCTCACCGGCGTATCCGAACGAGTTGTTTTTT,CASSPAYPNELFF
-,-,TRBJ1-2,TRBV6-2/TRBV6-3,TGTGCCAGCATACCGGGCCTTGGACGTGGCTACACCTTC,CASIPGLGRGYTF
few,TRBD1,TRBJ2-7,TRBV11-3,TGTGCCAGCAGCCCAGGGGTACAGGGGGCCTACGAGCAGTACTTC,CASSPGVQGAYEQYF
-,TRBD1,TRBJ1-1,TRBV18,TGTGCCAGCTCACCACTAGGGACAGGACCATCCCACACTGAAGCTTTCTTT,CASSPLGTGPSHTEAFF
-,TRBD2,TRBJ2-1,TRBV15,TGTGCCACCCTTCTTAGCGGGAGGGCAAATGAGCAGTTCTTC,CATLLSGRANEQFF
-,TRBD1,TRBJ1-1,TRBV18,TGTGCCAGCTCCCCAACCGGGACAGGCGGTGAAGCTTTCTTT,CASSPTGTGGEAFF
few,-,TRBJ1-5,TRBV7-9,TGTGCCAGCAGCGGATCAGGGGTTTACAATCAGCCCCAGCATTTT,CASSGSGVYNQPQHF
-,-,TRBJ1-1,TRBV3-1,TGTGCCAGCAGCCAAGCATGGGGGATCGGAGCTTTCTTT,CASSQAWGIGAFF
-,-,TRBJ2-7,TRBV6-5,TGTGCCAGCAGTCCCGGGACCCAGGGAATCTACGAGCAGTACTTC,CASSPGTQGIYEQYF
-,TRBD2,TRBJ2-5,TRBV19,TGTGCCAGTAGTATAGACGCGGGAGGACAAGAGACCCAGTACTTC,CASSIDAGGQETQYF
few,-,TRBJ1-1,TRBV15,TGTGCCACCAGCAGAGATGGGAACACTGAAGCTTTCTTT,CATSRDGNTEAFF
-,TRBD1,TRBJ2-7,TRBV18,TGTGCCAGCTCACCACCGAACCGGGACAGGGGTCTTTACGAGCAGTACTTC,CASSPPNRDRGLYEQYF
-,-,TRBJ1-5,TRBV20-1,TGCAGTGCCCTCACCCAACAGGGATTTAGCAATCAGCCCCAGCATTTT,CSALTQQGFSNQPQHF
-,-,TRBJ2-5,TRBV9,TGTGCCAGCAGCGTCACAGGAGAGGAGGAGACCCAGTACTTC,CASSVTGEEETQYF
few,-,TRBJ2-7,TRBV6-2/TRBV6-3,TGTGCCAGCACCCCAGCAGGGGACCACGAGCAGTACTTC,CASTPAGDHEQYF
-,-,TRBJ2-2,TRBV12-3/TRBV12-4,TGTGCCAGCAGAAGGGGGGCCGGGGAGCTGTTTTTT,CASRRGAGELFF
once,-,TRBJ2-3,TRBV19,TGTGCCAGTAGTACGTATTCTAGGACTGGAGATACGCAGTATTTT,CASSTYSRTGDTQYF
-,TRBD1,TRBJ2-3,TRBV6-1,TGTGCCAGCATCCGAGGGGGCAGAACCATGAACACAGATACGCAGTATTTT,CASIRGGRTMNTDTQYF
few,-,TRBJ2-5,TRBV7-2,TGTGCCAGCAGTCGGACTATATCCAGTCGGGAGACCCAGTACTTC,CASSRTISSRETQYF
-,-,TRBJ2-7,TRBV6-6,TGTGCCAGCAGTTCAACCGGGACGGTTACCTACGAGCAGTACTTC,CASSSTGTVTYEQYF
-,TRBD1,TRBJ1-3,TRBV7-6,TGTGCCAGCAGCAAAGGACAGGGTGATCAACTCTTCTCTGGAAACACCATATATTTT,CASSKGQGDQLFSGNTIYF
few,-,TRBJ2-1,TRBV29-1,TGCAGCGTAGCAAGCGGGACAGTCGATGAGCAGTTCTTC,CSVASGTVDEQFF
-,TRBD1,TRBJ1-1,TRBV5-1,TGCGCCAGCAGCGCGACAGGGGAGAGAACTGAAGCTTTCTTT,CASSATGERTEAFF
many,TRBD1,TRBJ2-5,TRBV12-3/TRBV12-4,TGTGCCAGCAAGATAGCAGGGGGCTGGGAGACCCAGTACTTC,CASKIAGGWETQYF
few,-,TRBJ2-4,TRBV9,TGTGCCAGCAGCGGACAGGAGAAAAACATTCAGTACTTC,CASSGQEKNIQYF
-,-,TRBJ1-1,TRBV10-1,TGCGCCAGCAGTGAGTCGAGTGGCAGGGCGAACACTGAAGCTTTCTTT,CASSESSGRANTEAFF
few,-,TRBJ2-7,TRBV7-9,TGTGCCAGCAGCTTAGTCGGAGGGGGCCACGAGCAGTACTTC,CASSLVGGGHEQYF
-,-,TRBJ2-2,TRBV6-1,TGTGCCAGCAGTGGAGACAGGTGGAACACCGGGGAGCTGTTTTTT,CASSGDRWNTGELFF
few,-,TRBJ2-1,TRBV7-9,TGTGCCAGCAGCTTAGCGCACAGGGAAAATGAGCAGTTCTTC,CASSLAHRENEQFF
-,-,TRBJ2-1,TRBV3-1,TGTGCCAGCAGCCGAGGGGGAGGGGCCAATGAGCAGTTCTTC,CASSRGGGANEQFF
few,-,TRBJ1-5,TRBV4-1,TGCGCCAGCAGCCAAGATAGGGCAGGGAATCAGCCCCAGCATTTT,CASSQDRAGNQPQHF
-,TRBD2,TRBJ2-5,TRBV9,TGTGCCAGCAGCGTCTTAAGCGGGGGGACCCTCGGGGCCCAGTACTTC,CASSVLSGGTLGAQYF
-,-,TRBJ1-1,TRBV20-1,TGCAGTGCTAGACCCGGATCGAAGAAAGCTTTCTTT,CSARPGSKKAFF
few,-,TRBJ1-1,TRBV2,TGTGCCAGCAGAGGGTGGCGCGAAGCTTTCTTT,CASRGWREAFF
-,TRBD2,TRBJ2-7,TRBV7-9,TGTGCCAGCAGCTTAGCTCGGGAGGATCACGAGCAGTACTTC,CASSLAREDHEQYF
-,TRBD1,TRBJ1-3,TRBV20-1,TGCAGTGCTAGCCCGACAGGGCGAGGAAACACCATATATTTT,CSASPTGRGNTIYF